Sequencing of this TCR beta chain was carried out in a study of T cells after yellow fever vaccination. This clonotype has a handful of counts. V was cut by 1 base and J by 8 bases, with 23 bases left in between. Germline V gene sequence: CDR1 DFQATT, CDR2 SNEGSKA (reference sequence). The CDR3 runs 17 residues. TCRdb independently ran MiXCR on the 5' RACE reads; one entry per CDR3 protein. The data show some 670,000 distinct CDR3 sequences, 9% to 15% seen once. J is TRBJ2-2 and V is TRBV20-1; D is perhaps TRBD2 (6 bases). Source: PBMCs, taken on the day of the yellow fever booster vaccination. This TCR was sampled from a man younger than 40 who received the YFV17D yellow fever vaccine. In nucleotides, the CDR3 is TGCAGTGCTAGAGTCGCCCCAGGCGGGGCCGGCGTAGGGGAGCTGTTTTTT. Encoded protein: CSARVAPGGAGVGELFF.